This T cell receptor (beta chain) was obtained from a study of cytomegalovirus exposure and HLA in healthy donors. Study-wide results and limits: Some public TCRs appeared in many individuals, while most sequences were rare. CMV antigen specificity was confirmed in vitro for a few CMV-associated chains. It was 164 TCR beta chains that were listed as cytomegalovirus-associated.

Trimming took 3 bases from V and 1 from J, leaving 9 bases between them. Germline V gene lookup returns CDR1 SNHLY and CDR2 FYNNEI. The CDR3 is 14 residues long. This clone was found once. Its target is unknown. The donors belonged to the roughly 110-subject validation cohort, separate from the roughly 670-subject first cohort. The method was immunoSEQ multiplex PCR; TCRdb's version includes in-frame clones alone and lacks a portion of them. The top ten clones hold 1.5% to 1.8% of a sample with around 70,000 clones, around 94% of them seen once. The sequenced sample consisted of PBMCs. This clonotype originated in a man aged 18 to 35 in good health and CMV-seropositive. The chain is built from TRBV2 and TRBJ1-1, with D unresolved. The chain's CDR3 is CASSDSGRNTEAFF. CDR3 bases: TGTGCCAGCAGTGATAGCGGGAGGAACACTGAAGCTTTCTTT.